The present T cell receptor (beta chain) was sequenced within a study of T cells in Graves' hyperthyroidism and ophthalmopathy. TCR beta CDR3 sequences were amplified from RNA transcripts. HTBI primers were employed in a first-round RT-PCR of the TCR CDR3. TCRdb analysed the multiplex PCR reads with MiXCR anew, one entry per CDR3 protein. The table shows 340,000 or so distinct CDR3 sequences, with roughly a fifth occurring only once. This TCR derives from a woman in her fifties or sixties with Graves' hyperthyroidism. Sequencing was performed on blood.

CDR3 region: CASSSQPGQFNQPQHF. The CDR3 DNA reads as TGTGCCAGCAGTTCGCAGCCGGGACAGTTCAATCAGCCCCAGCATTTT. The chain has TRBV27 and TRBJ1-5; the match to TRBD1 covers 7 bases. CDR3 length equals 16 residues. V trimming: 4 bases; J trimming: 3 bases; junction bases outside the gene matches: 9. Germline V lookup: CDR1 MNHEY, CDR2 SMNVEV (reference sequence).